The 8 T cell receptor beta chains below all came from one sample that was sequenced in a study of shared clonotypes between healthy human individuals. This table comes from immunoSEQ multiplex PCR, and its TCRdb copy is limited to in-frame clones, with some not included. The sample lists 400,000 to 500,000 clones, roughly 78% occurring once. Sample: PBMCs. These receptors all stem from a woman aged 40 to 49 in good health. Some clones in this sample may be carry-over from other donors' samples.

CDR3 coding DNA: TGTGCCACCAGCAGCAGAAACGGACCCACAGATACGCAGTATTTT. Translated: CATSSRNGPTDTQYF. The chain employs TRBV15 and TRBJ2-3, with D unclear. This CDR3 spans 15 amino acids. CDR1 and CDR2 (germline): LNHNV, YYDKDF (reference sequence). Trimming removed 3 bases from V and 2 bases from J, with 12 bases in between.

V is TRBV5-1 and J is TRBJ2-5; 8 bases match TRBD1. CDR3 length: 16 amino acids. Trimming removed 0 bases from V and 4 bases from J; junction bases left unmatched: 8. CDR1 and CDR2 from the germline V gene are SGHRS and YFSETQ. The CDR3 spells CASSLDGGQGGETQYF. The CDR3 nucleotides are TGCGCCAGCAGCTTGGACGGTGGACAGGGTGGAGAGACCCAGTACTTC. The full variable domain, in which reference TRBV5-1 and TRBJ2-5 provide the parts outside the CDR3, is KAGVTQTPRYLIKTRGQQVTLSCSPISGHRSVSWYQQTPGQGLQFLFEYFSETQRNKGNFPGRFSGRQFSNSRSEMNVSTLELGDSALYLCASSLDGGQGGETQYFGPGTRLLVL.

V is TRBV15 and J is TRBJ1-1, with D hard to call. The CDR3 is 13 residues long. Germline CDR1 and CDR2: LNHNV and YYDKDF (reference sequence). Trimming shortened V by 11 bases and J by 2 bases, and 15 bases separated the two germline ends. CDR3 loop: CAVGWNHNTEAFF. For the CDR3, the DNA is TGTGCCGTAGGATGGAACCATAACACTGAAGCTTTCTTT. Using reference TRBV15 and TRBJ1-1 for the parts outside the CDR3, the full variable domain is DAMVIQNPRYQVTQFGKPVTLSCSQTLNHNVMYWYQQKSSQAPKLLFHYYDKDFNNEADTPDNFQSRRPNTSFCFLDIRSPGLGDTAMYLCAVGWNHNTEAFFGQGTRLTVV.

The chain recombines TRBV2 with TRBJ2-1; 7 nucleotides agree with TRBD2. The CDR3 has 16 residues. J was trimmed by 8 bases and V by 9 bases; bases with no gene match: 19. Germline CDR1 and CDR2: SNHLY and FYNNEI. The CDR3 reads CARHHPAGPMAHEQFF. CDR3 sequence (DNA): TGTGCCAGACACCACCCAGCGGGACCCATGGCCCATGAGCAGTTCTTC.

The DNA of the CDR3 is TGTGCCACCCCCTGGCTGTCCTGGGGGCACTCCGAAGTCTTAAGAGGAACCGGGGAGCTGTTTTTT. Its translation is CATPWLSWGHSEVLRGTGELFF. The chain has TRBV27 and TRBJ2-2; the D gene is possibly TRBD1 (6 bases). CDR3 length: 22 residues. The V end was cut by 10 bases, the J end by 5 bases, with 41 bases between. From germline, CDR1 is MNHEY and CDR2 SMNVEV (reference sequence).

The CDR3 DNA reads TGTGCCATCAGTGAGGGTGACAGGGCCGAGCAGTACTTC. This sequence encodes CAISEGDRAEQYF. The chain links TRBV10-3 to TRBJ2-7, with 7 bases that match TRBD1. V shed 2 bases and J 6 bases; nucleotides not matched to a gene: 4. From germline, CDR1 is ENHRY and CDR2 SYGVKD. CDR3 length: 13 amino acids.

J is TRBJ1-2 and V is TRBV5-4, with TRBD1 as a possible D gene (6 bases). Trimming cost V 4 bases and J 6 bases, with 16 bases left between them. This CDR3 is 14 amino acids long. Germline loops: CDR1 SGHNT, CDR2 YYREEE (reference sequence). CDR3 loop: CASSRDQGRHGYTF. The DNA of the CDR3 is TGTGCCAGCAGCCGAGATCAGGGGCGGCATGGCTACACCTTC.

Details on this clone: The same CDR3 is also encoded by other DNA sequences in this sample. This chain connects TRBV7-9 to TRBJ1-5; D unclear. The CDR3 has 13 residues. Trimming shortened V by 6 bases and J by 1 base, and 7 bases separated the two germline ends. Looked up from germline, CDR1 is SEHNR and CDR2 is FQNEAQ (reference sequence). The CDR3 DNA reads TGTGCCAGCAGTCACGAGAGCAATCAGCCCCAGCATTTT. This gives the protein CASSHESNQPQHF.